This TCR beta chain was sequenced during a study of early T cells in non-severe SARS-CoV-2 infection. Across the whole study: With bulk RNA from unsorted whole blood as input, sequencing yielded unpaired chains. The study's findings and limits: VDJdb-based matching was biased toward anti-spike CD8 responses and missed private and CD4 specificities.

Unique molecular identifiers tagged individual cDNA molecules. TCRdb called the 5' RACE reads again in MiXCR, with one record for every CDR3 protein. The data contain approximately 28,000 distinct CDR3 sequences, 5% to 6.5% of them singletons. V shed 2 bases and J shed 4 bases, with 9 bases lying between them. The CDR3 is made up of 13 amino acids. Points on this clonotype: Its antigen is still unknown.

The rearrangement links TRBV12-3 or TRBV12-4 to TRBJ2-7; D uncertain. The sample here was whole blood, taken at baseline. This clonotype was obtained from an adult who was a healthcare worker with PCR-confirmed SARS-CoV-2 infection or an uninfected control (not recorded which). The CDR3 loop is CASSLSMDYEQYF. The CDR3 nucleotides are TGTGCCAGCAGTTTATCAATGGATTACGAGCAGTACTTC.